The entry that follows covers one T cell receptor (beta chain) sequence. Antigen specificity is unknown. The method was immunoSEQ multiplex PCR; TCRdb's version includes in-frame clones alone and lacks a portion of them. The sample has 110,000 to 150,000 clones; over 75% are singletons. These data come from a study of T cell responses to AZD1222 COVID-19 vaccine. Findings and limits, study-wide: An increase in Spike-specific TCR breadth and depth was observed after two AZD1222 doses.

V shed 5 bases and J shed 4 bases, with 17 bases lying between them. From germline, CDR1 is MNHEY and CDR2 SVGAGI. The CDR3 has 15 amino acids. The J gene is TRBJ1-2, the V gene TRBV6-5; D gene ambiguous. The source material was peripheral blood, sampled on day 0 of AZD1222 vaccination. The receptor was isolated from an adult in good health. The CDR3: CASSPDLKPGYGYTF. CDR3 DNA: TGTGCCAGCAGTCCTGACCTAAAACCGGGCTATGGCTACACCTTC.